The 25 T cell receptor beta chains below all came from one sample that was sequenced in a study of T cells in Graves' hyperthyroidism and ophthalmopathy. The investigators amplified TCR beta CDR3 regions from RNA transcripts. The HTBI primer set served for first-round RT-PCR of the TCR CDR3. TCRdb re-called the multiplex PCR reads with MiXCR, one entry per CDR3 protein. In the table there are roughly 700,000 distinct CDR3 sequences, 14% of which are singletons. Sequencing was done on a sample of blood. The receptors derive from a woman aged 18-29 years with Graves' hyperthyroidism.

This clonotype turned up a few times. This chain uses TRBV25-1 with TRBJ1-2; 7 positions match TRBD1. V lost 6 bases, J lost 6 bases, and 4 bases stayed unmatched. CDR3 length: 12 amino acids. CDR1 MGHDK and CDR2 SYGVNS come from the germline V gene. CDR3 loop: CASRTGWDGYTF. CDR3 bases: TGTGCCAGCAGGACAGGGTGGGATGGCTACACCTTC.

This clonotype was observed many times. J is TRBJ2-7 and V is TRBV28; the D gene is possibly TRBD2 (6 bases). Trimming took off 5 bases at V and 6 bases at J, with 11 bases between the two ends. Germline values: CDR1 MDHEN, CDR2 SYDVKM. This CDR3 has 12 amino acids. This chain's CDR3 is CASSPWRAEQYF. CDR3 nucleotides: TGTGCCAGCAGTCCCTGGAGGGCCGAGCAGTACTTC.

This clonotype occurred a few times. The CDR3 region has the DNA TGTGCCAGCAGCTTGGGGGGTAGGGGACTTGAACAAGAGACCCAGTACTTC. Translation: CASSLGGRGLEQETQYF. The V gene is TRBV5-6, the J gene TRBJ2-5; D perhaps matches TRBD2 (6 bases). Trimming pared 0 bases from V and 2 bases from J, leaving 17 bases between. The CDR3 is 17 amino acids. In germline, CDR1 is SGHDT, CDR2 YYEEEE.

This clonotype was found a few times. The rearrangement joins TRBV7-2 to TRBJ1-2; D might be TRBD1 (6 bases). V was shortened by 5 bases and J by 7 bases, with 14 bases between the two germline ends. Looked up from germline, CDR1 is SGHTA and CDR2 is FQGNSA. This CDR3 is built from 13 residues. The CDR3 DNA reads as TGTGCCAGCAGCCCCTACGGACAGCTTGGCTACACCTTC. It codes for CASSPYGQLGYTF.

This chain uses TRBV4-1 with TRBJ2-1; no firm D call. Germline CDR1 reads MGHRA; CDR2 reads YSYEKL. This CDR3 spans 13 amino acids. Trimming left V 1 base short and J 2 bases short, with 3 bases between. CDR3 sequence (DNA): TGCGCCAGCAGCCAAGGGGCCTACAATGAGCAGTTCTTC. Protein: CASSQGAYNEQFF.

This clonotype was found many times. The chain joins TRBV28 to TRBJ2-2; 7 positions match TRBD2. The CDR3 loop spans 16 amino acids. V dropped 5 bases and J dropped 2; count of bases not matched to a gene: 8. Germline CDR1 reads MDHEN; CDR2 reads SYDVKM. The CDR3 protein is CASSKTGLSNTGELFF. DNA for the CDR3: TGTGCCAGCAGTAAAACGGGACTATCAAACACCGGGGAGCTGTTTTTT. Full variable domain (outside the CDR3, taken from reference TRBV28 and TRBJ2-2): DVKVTQSSRYLVKRTGEKVFLECVQDMDHENMFWYRQDPGLGLRLIYFSYDVKMKEKGDIPEGYSVSREKKERFSLILESASTNQTSMYLCASSKTGLSNTGELFFGEGSRLTVL.

This clonotype appeared a few times. The V and J genes are TRBV28 and TRBJ2-4; 10 bases are a match to TRBD2. The germline V gene encodes CDR1 MDHEN and CDR2 SYDVKM. The CDR3 is 21 residues long. J was trimmed by 8 bases and V by 3 bases; bases with no gene match: 25. The CDR3 DNA is TGTGCCAGCAGTTTCTCCTACCCTTCCTCCCCGGACGGACTAGCGGAGGACATTCAGTACTTC. Amino acid sequence: CASSFSYPSSPDGLAEDIQYF.

This rearrangement joins TRBV6-1 to TRBJ1-3; D remains ambiguous. Trimming shortened V by 7 bases and J by 0 bases, and 13 bases separated the two germline ends. In germline, CDR1 is MNHNS, CDR2 SASEGT. This CDR3 has 15 amino acids. CDR3 region: CASTPRPRSGNTIYF. In DNA, the CDR3 is TGTGCCAGCACCCCCCGGCCCCGCTCTGGAAACACCATATATTTT.

This clonotype was seen more than once but under ten times. The chain joins TRBV28 to TRBJ2-7; possibly TRBD2 for D (6 bases). This CDR3 contains 15 residues. Deletions cut 8 bases from V and 3 bases from J, with 20 bases between. The V gene's germline CDR1 is MDHEN and CDR2 SYDVKM. The CDR3 bases are TGTGCCAGCGGAAGTACGGGACTGCCCCGCTACGAGCAGTACTTC. Translating it yields CASGSTGLPRYEQYF. The entire variable domain, with the rest obtained from reference TRBV28 and TRBJ2-7, is as follows: DVKVTQSSRYLVKRTGEKVFLECVQDMDHENMFWYRQDPGLGLRLIYFSYDVKMKEKGDIPEGYSVSREKKERFSLILESASTNQTSMYLCASGSTGLPRYEQYFGPGTRLTVT.

This clonotype was counted at least ten times. This chain links TRBV9 with TRBJ2-1; D not resolved. This CDR3 has 14 residues. In germline, CDR1 is SGDLS, CDR2 YYNGEE. V dropped 0 bases and J dropped 2 bases, with 6 bases sitting between them. This CDR3 reads CASSVGDTYNEQFF. The CDR3 nucleotides read TGTGCCAGCAGCGTAGGGGATACCTACAATGAGCAGTTCTTC.

This clonotype was recorded a few times. The V gene is TRBV28, the J gene TRBJ2-7, with 10 nucleotides matching TRBD2. This CDR3 has 15 amino acids. In germline, CDR1 is MDHEN, CDR2 SYDVKM. V trimming: 8 bases; J trimming: 2 bases; junction bases outside the gene matches: 9. CDR3 bases: TGTGCCAGCGACCGAGGGACTAGCGCTACCTACGAGCAGTACTTC. Amino acids: CASDRGTSATYEQYF.

This clonotype was observed many times. The gene calls are TRBV7-8 and TRBJ1-5, with TRBD1 matching 8 bases. CDR1 and CDR2 from the germline V gene are SGHVS and FQNEAQ. The J segment lost 6 bases and the V segment lost 2 bases, leaving 9 bases of the junction unmatched. The CDR3 loop spans 16 amino acids. CDR3 in DNA: TGTGCCAGCAGCTTAAGGGACAGGACAAGGGGTCAGCCCCAGCATTTT. As protein: CASSLRDRTRGQPQHF.

In its sample, this clonotype was seen many times. The chain couples TRBV6-1 to TRBJ1-2; D perhaps matches TRBD1 (6 bases). Looked up from germline, CDR1 is MNHNS and CDR2 is SASEGT. The CDR3 is made up of 14 amino acids. With 5 bases removed from V and 2 bases from J, the gap between germline ends came to 12 bases. The CDR3: CASSYSGTNYGYTF. The CDR3 DNA reads as TGTGCCAGCAGTTATTCCGGGACAAACTATGGCTACACCTTC.

This clonotype was seen many times. This chain uses TRBV2 with TRBJ1-5, with D possibly being TRBD1 (6 bases). Germline values: CDR1 SNHLY, CDR2 FYNNEI. V gave up 0 bases and J gave up 2 bases, with 11 bases separating them. The CDR3 consists of 16 residues. The CDR3 nucleotides read TGTGCCAGCAGTGAAGCTTGGAGGGGGGGCAATCAGCCCCAGCATTTT. It yields the protein CASSEAWRGGNQPQHF.

Points on this clonotype: A much more abundant neighbour one base away suggests this may be a read error. The CDR3, as DNA: TGTGCCAGCAGCTACGCGACTAGCGTTGAGCAGTACTTC. Amino acid sequence: CASSYATSVEQYF. The gene calls are TRBV3-1 and TRBJ2-7, with TRBD2 identical over 8 bases. Germline assignment: CDR1 LGHDT and CDR2 YNNKEL (reference sequence). This CDR3 is built from 13 residues. The trim removed 5 bases at V and 7 bases at J, leaving 7 bases unmatched.

There are a few counts of this clonotype. CDR3 in DNA: TGTGCCAGCAGCCGAATGCTAGCGGACCACCTTCGTGTCCACAATGAGCAGTTCTTC. Protein product: CASSRMLADHLRVHNEQFF. The chain combines TRBV12-3 or TRBV12-4 with TRBJ2-1; 7 bases align to TRBD2. The CDR3 contains 19 residues. With V trimmed by 6 bases and J by 5 bases, 22 bases remained unmatched.

There are many counts of this clonotype. In DNA form, the CDR3 reads TGTGCCAGCAGCTGGGGGCCTGAAGCTTTCTTT. It codes for CASSWGPEAFF. The rearrangement joins TRBV2 to TRBJ1-1, with D perhaps TRBD1 (6 bases). Trimming shortened V by 6 bases and J by 6 bases, and 8 bases separated the two germline ends. This CDR3 spans 11 amino acids. Germline CDR1 SNHLY, CDR2 FYNNEI.

This clonotype has ten or more counts. This sequence joins TRBV29-1 and TRBJ2-7; 9 positions match TRBD2. Germline V gives CDR1 SQVTM, CDR2 ANQGSEA. Unmatched junction bases numbered 14, after V lost 6 bases and J lost 5 bases. The CDR3 totals 15 residues. The CDR3 reads CSVERASGTLDEQYF. CDR3 DNA: TGCAGCGTCGAGAGGGCTAGCGGGACGTTGGACGAGCAGTACTTC.

This clonotype was recorded many times. The genes are TRBV9 and TRBJ2-1, with 7 positions matching TRBD1. The V gene's germline CDR1 is SGDLS and CDR2 YYNGEE. Trimming took 3 bases from V and 3 from J; bases not matched to a gene: 12. CDR3 length: 17 amino acids. The CDR3 DNA reads TGTGCCAGCAGCGATTCATCGACAGGGAGATACTACAATGAGCAGTTCTTC. Translating it yields CASSDSSTGRYYNEQFF.

This clonotype came up many times. The rearrangement uses TRBV2 and TRBJ1-2; D is unclear. Germline-derived CDR1 and CDR2 are SNHLY and FYNNEI. There are 15 residues in the CDR3. V was pared by 8 bases and J by 2 bases, with 18 bases between. This CDR3 is CASVGVEITNYGYTF. The CDR3 DNA is TGTGCCAGCGTGGGAGTAGAAATCACCAACTATGGCTACACCTTC. The complete variable domain, with remaining parts taken from reference TRBV2 and TRBJ1-2, reads EPEVTQTPSHQVTQMGQEVILRCVPISNHLYFYWYRQILGQKVEFLVSFYNNEISEKSEIFDDQFSVERPDGSNFTLKIRSTKLEDSAMYFCASVGVEITNYGYTFGSGTRLTVV.

This clonotype was seen repeatedly, ten times or more. The chain combines TRBV5-1 with TRBJ2-3; D perhaps matches TRBD2 (6 bases). Germline V CDR1 and CDR2: SGHRS, YFSETQ. CDR3 length: 16 amino acids. Trimming cost V 2 bases and J 3 bases, with 16 bases left between them. The CDR3 protein is CASSFPRGGLTDTQYF. As DNA, the CDR3 is TGCGCCAGCAGCTTCCCCCGGGGAGGATTGACAGATACGCAGTATTTT.

Many counts were recorded for this clonotype. The chain employs TRBV6-2 or TRBV6-3 and TRBJ2-6; D is unresolved. Germline V gene data show CDR1 as MNHEY and CDR2 as SVGEGT. This CDR3 region has 15 residues. The V end was cut by 7 bases, the J end by 1 base, with 11 bases between. CDR3 nucleotides: TGTGCCAGCAACCCAGGACCTTCTGGGGCCAACGTCCTGACTTTC. Amino acids: CASNPGPSGANVLTF.

Notes on this clonotype: Just one base apart from a much larger clone, this may be a read error. V usage is TRBV28 and J usage is TRBJ1-4; no clear D. Germline assignment: CDR1 MDHEN and CDR2 SYDVKM. The CDR3 length is 11 residues. Trimming removed 6 bases at V and 9 bases at J, with 8 bases between. CDR3 loop: CASRRGQKLFF. The CDR3 nucleotides read TGTGCCAGCAGGCGGGGTCAAAAACTGTTTTTT.

To note about this clonotype: The CDR3 end shows no conserved phenylalanine or tryptophan, and so a read error is likely. The chain recombines TRBV27 with TRBJ1-5; D gene uncertain. The V end lost 0 bases, the J end lost 1 base, and 7 bases lay between the germline ends. Germline V gives CDR1 MNHEY, CDR2 SMNVEV (reference sequence). CDR3 length equals 15 residues. The CDR3 region has the DNA TGTGCCAGCAGTTTATCGTCCTCGAGCAATCAGCCCCAGCATTCT. It codes for CASSLSSSSNQPQHS.

V gene TRBV25-1 combines with J gene TRBJ1-3; D remains unclear. Deletions cut 6 bases from V and 0 bases from J, with 12 bases between. Germline V gene data show CDR1 as MGHDK and CDR2 as SYGVNS. The CDR3 runs 15 residues. For the CDR3, the DNA is TGTGCCAGCAGCCAAGCGGGGTCCTCTGGAAACACCATATATTTT. Translated: CASSQAGSSGNTIYF. Combining the CDR3 with reference TRBV25-1 and TRBJ1-3 gives the whole variable domain EADIYQTPRYLVIGTGKKITLECSQTMGHDKMYWYQQDPGMELHLIHYSYGVNSTEKGDLSSESTVSRIRTEHFPLTLESARPSHTSQYLCASSQAGSSGNTIYFGEGSWLTVV.